This T cell receptor beta chain stems from a study of blood T cell repertoires in COVID-19. Study in general: Researchers got acute and convalescent COVID-19 samples from the United States, Italy and Spain. T cells, B-cell-depleted T cells, or PBMCs provided the cDNA or gDNA that served as material.

The CDR3 consists of 13 residues. The V and J ends lost 7 bases and 2 bases respectively, with 12 bases between them. Germline values: CDR1 SQVTM, CDR2 ANQGSEA. Methods used by the authors: Amplifying reference gene primers gave estimates of nucleated cell counts. TCRdb's copy holds only in-frame clones and misses some; the assay was immunoSEQ multiplex PCR. That table furnishes V, J and clone size, whereas the DNA furnished D and trimming. The data contain 60,000 to 75,000 clones, 75% to 90% of them singletons. This chain connects TRBV29-1 to TRBJ1-5, with D unresolved. The specimen was peripheral blood. The sequence came from a woman of 80 years or more with active or convalescent COVID-19. The CDR3 here is CSAPEEGNQPQHF. The CDR3 DNA reads TGCAGCGCCCCCGAGGAAGGCAATCAGCCCCAGCATTTT.